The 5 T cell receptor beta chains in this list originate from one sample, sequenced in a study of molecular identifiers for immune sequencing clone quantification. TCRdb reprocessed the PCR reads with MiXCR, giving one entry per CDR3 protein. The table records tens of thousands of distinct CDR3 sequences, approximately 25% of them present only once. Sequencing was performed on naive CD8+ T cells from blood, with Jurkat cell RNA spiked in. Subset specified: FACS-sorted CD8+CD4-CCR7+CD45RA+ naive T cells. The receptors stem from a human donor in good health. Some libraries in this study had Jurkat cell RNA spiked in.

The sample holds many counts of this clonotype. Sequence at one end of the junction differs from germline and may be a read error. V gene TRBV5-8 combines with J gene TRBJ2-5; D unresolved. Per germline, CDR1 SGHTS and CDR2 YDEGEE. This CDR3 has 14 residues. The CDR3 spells CASSLDWGQDTQYF. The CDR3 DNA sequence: TGTGCCAGCTCTCTCGACTGGGGTCAAGACACCCAGTACTTT.

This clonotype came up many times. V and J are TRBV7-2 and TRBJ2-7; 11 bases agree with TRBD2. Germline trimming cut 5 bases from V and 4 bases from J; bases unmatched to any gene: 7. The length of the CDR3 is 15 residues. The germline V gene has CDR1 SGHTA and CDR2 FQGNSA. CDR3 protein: CASSPYSGRGYEQYF. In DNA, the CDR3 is TGTGCCAGCAGCCCCTATAGCGGGAGGGGTTACGAGCAGTACTTC.

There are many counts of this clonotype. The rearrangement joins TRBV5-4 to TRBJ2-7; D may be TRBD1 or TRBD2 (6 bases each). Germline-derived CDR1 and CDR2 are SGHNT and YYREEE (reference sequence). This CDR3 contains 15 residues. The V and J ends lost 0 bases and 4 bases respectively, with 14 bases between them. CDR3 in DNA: TGTGCCAGCAGCTTGGAACCGGGGGCGGGATACGAGCAGTACTTC. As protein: CASSLEPGAGYEQYF.

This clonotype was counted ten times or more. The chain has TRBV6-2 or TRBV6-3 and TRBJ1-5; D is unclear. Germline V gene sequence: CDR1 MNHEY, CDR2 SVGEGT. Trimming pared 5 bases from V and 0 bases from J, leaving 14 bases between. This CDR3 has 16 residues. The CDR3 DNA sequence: TGTGCCAGCAGTGCTACGGATGGGGTTAGCAATCAGCCCCAGCATTTT. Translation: CASSATDGVSNQPQHF.

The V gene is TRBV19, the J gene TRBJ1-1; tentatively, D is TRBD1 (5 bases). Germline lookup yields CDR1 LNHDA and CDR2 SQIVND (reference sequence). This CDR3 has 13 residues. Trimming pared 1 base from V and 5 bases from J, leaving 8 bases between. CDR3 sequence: CASSIAWGTEAFF. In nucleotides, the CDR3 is TGTGCCAGTAGTATAGCGTGGGGGACTGAAGCTTTCTTT.